This TCR beta chain appears in the sequencing data of a study of cytomegalovirus exposure and HLA in healthy donors. Study results and limitations: Cytomegalovirus-associated TCR beta chains were listed, numbering 150 to 200.

For this clone: Its antigen remains unidentified.

Primers for the PCR totalled 60 Vbeta and 13 Jbeta. Method: immunoSEQ multiplex PCR; TCRdb's copy keeps in-frame clones and lacks some. The sample records 100,000 to 150,000 clones, 72% being singletons. The TCR originated in a man younger than 40 in good health and CMV-seronegative. The material sequenced was PBMCs.

The CDR3 nucleotides are TGTGCCAGCAGCGCGACTAGCGGGGGGAAGACCCAGTACTTC. Residues: CASSATSGGKTQYF. The chain carries TRBV9 and TRBJ2-5; 13 nucleotides line up with TRBD2. The CDR3 contains 14 residues. CDR1 and CDR2 from the germline V gene are SGDLS and YYNGEE. The V gene end was trimmed by 3 bases and the J gene end by 6 bases; junction bases not matched to a gene: 2.